This T cell receptor beta chain was sequenced during a study of blood T cell repertoires in COVID-19. Across the whole study: Sources were T cells, B-cell-depleted T cells, or PBMCs; the material itself was cDNA or gDNA.

As processed by the authors: The authors estimated nucleated cell counts from reference gene primer amplification. Clones were sequenced by immunoSEQ multiplex PCR, and TCRdb holds only the in-frame ones, with some missing. D and trimming come from the DNA, and the V and J calls and clone size come from that table. The sample gives 30,000 to 40,000 clones, 75% to 85% of which show up once; 8% to 10% is in the top ten. The ends lost 0 bases at V and 0 bases at J; junction bases unmatched: 7. Looked up from germline, CDR1 is SGDLS and CDR2 is YYNGEE. There are 18 residues in the CDR3. Material for sequencing was peripheral blood. The V call is TRBV9, the J call TRBJ2-1; 9 bases align to TRBD2. This clonotype originated in a human donor in a cohort sampled during active COVID-19. The CDR3: CASSVGLAGRSSYNEQFF. Here the CDR3 DNA reads TGTGCCAGCAGCGTAGGGCTAGCGGGGCGTAGCTCCTACAATGAGCAGTTCTTC.